This TCR beta chain derives from a study of T-cell memory formation after mild COVID-19. Study findings and constraints: CD8+ contracting clones occupied EMRA, while CD4+ ones occupied mainly CM and EM. Nothing showed for sure that second-wave clones peaking on day 37 were SARS-CoV-2 specific.

5'RACE with constant-segment primers built TCRalpha and TCRbeta cDNA libraries with UMIs. Each CDR3 protein gets one entry after TCRdb re-called the 5' RACE reads with MiXCR. The data contain hundreds of thousands of distinct CDR3 sequences, more than 15% of them singletons. As to this clonotype: Its antigen is undetermined.

The CDR3 runs 17 residues. V lost 0 bases and J lost 2; bases outside the gene matches: 6. Germline lookup yields CDR1 SGDLS and CDR2 YYNGEE. The sample consisted of PBMCs or a T cell subset sorted from them (not recorded which). This TCR came from a man aged 18-30 years who had mild COVID-19 (a few samples of this study predate the infection). Cell type and time point are not known. The rearrangement links TRBV9 to TRBJ2-5, with TRBD2 identical over 11 bases. The CDR3 here is CASSVDGASGGQETQYF. The CDR3 DNA reads as TGTGCCAGCAGCGTAGATGGGGCTAGCGGGGGGCAAGAGACCCAGTACTTC.